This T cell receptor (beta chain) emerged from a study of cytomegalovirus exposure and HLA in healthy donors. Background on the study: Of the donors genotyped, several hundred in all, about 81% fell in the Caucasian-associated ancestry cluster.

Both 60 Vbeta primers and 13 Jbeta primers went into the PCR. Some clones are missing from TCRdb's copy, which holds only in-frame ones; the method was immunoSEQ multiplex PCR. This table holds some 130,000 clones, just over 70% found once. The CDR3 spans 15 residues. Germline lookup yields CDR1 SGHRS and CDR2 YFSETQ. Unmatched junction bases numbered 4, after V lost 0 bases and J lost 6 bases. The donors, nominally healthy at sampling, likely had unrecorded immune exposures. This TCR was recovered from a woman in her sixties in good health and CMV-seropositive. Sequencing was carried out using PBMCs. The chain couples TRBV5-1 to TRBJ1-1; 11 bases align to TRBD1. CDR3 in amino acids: CASSLEPGQGAEAFF. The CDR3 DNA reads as TGCGCCAGCAGCTTGGAGCCGGGACAGGGGGCTGAAGCTTTCTTT.